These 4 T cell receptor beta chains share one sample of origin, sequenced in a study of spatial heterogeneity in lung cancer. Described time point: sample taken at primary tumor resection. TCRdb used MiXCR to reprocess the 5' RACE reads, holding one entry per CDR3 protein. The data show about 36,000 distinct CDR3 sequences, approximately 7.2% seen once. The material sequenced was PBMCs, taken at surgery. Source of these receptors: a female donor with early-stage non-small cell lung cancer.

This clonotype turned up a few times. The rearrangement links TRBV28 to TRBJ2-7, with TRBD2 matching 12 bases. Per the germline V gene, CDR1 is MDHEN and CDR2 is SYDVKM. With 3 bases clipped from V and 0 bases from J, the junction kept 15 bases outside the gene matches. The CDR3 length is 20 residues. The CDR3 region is CASSFFAPGLAGFSSYEQYF. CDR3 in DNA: TGTGCCAGCAGTTTTTTTGCCCCGGGACTAGCGGGTTTTAGCTCCTACGAGCAGTACTTC. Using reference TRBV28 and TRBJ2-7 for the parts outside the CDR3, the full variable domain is DVKVTQSSRYLVKRTGEKVFLECVQDMDHENMFWYRQDPGLGLRLIYFSYDVKMKEKGDIPEGYSVSREKKERFSLILESASTNQTSMYLCASSFFAPGLAGFSSYEQYFGPGTRLTVT.

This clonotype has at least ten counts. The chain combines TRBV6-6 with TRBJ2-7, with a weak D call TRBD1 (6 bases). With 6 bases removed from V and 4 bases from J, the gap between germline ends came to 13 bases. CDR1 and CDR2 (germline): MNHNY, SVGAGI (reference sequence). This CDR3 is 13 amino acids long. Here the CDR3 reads CASSYVRGYEQYF. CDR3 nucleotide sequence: TGTGCCAGCAGCTATGTCAGGGGTTACGAGCAGTACTTC.

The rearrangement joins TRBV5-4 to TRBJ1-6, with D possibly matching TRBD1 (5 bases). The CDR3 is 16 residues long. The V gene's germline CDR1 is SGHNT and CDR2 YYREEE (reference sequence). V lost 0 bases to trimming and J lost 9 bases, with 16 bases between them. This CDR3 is CASSLAALGDGSPLHF. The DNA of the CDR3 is TGTGCCAGCAGCTTGGCCGCTCTAGGGGATGGTTCACCCCTCCACTTT.

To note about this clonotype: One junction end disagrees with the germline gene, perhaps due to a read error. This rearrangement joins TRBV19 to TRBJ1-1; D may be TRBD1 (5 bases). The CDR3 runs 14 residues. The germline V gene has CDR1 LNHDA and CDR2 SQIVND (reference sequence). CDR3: CASSIKGSNTDAFF. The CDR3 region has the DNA TGTGCCAGTAGTATAAAGGGGTCGAACACTGATGCTTTCTTT.